The T cell receptor beta chain under discussion was sequenced for a study of brain T cells in children with intractable seizures. Here immunoSEQ multiplex PCR was the method, and the copy in TCRdb shows in-frame clones only, minus some. In the table there are about 80,000 clones, 91% of which are singletons. The sequenced cases were selected for having the highest brain T cell transcript signatures. The CDR3 loop spans 15 amino acids. Trimming pared 5 bases from V and 1 base from J, leaving 14 bases between. Per the germline V gene, CDR1 is WSHSY and CDR2 is SAAADI. As concerns this clone: Its antigen is not known.

Regarding the study as a whole: Only CDR3 sequence similarity suggested viral specificity, without known HCMV serostatus.

This rearrangement joins TRBV10-2 to TRBJ1-1, with a tentative D call TRBD1 (5 bases). This TCR was sampled from a girl aged 2-10 years with Rasmussen encephalitis and intractable seizures. Sequencing used peripheral blood, obtained at surgery. The CDR3 nucleotides are TGCGCCAGCAGTTACACTCGCGGGGGGAACACTGAAGCTTTCTTT. Encoded protein: CASSYTRGGNTEAFF.